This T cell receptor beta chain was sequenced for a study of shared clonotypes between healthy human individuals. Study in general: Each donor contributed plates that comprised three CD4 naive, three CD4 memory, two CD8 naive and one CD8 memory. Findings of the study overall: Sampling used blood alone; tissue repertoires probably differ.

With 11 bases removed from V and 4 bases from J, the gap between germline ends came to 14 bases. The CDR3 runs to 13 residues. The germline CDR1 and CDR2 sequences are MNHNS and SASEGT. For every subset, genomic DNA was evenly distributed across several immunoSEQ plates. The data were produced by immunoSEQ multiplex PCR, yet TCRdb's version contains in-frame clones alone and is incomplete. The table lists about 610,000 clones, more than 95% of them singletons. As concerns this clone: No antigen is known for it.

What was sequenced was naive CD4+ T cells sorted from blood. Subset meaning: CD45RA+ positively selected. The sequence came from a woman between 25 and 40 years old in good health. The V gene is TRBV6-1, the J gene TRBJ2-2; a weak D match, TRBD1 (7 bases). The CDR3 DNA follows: TGTGCCTCAGGGGGGACGCTCACCGGGGAGCTGTTTTTT. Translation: CASGGTLTGELFF.